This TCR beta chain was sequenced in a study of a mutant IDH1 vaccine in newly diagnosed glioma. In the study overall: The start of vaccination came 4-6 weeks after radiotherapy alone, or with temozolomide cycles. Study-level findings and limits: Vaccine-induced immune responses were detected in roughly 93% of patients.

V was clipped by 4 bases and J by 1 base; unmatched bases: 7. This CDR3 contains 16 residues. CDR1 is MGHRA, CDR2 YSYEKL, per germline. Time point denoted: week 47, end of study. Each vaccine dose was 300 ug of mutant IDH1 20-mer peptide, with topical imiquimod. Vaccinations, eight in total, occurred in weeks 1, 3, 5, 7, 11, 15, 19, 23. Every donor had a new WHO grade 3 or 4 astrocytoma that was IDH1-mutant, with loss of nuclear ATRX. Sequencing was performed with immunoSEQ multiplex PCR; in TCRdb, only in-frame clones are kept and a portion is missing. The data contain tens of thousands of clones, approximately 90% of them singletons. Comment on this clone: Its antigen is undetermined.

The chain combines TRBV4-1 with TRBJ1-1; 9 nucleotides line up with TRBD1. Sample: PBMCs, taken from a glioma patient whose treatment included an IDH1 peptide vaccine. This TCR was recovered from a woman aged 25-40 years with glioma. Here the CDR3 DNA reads TGCGCCAGCAGCCCCCTCGGACAGGGGCAGAACACTGAAGCTTTCTTT. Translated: CASSPLGQGQNTEAFF.